This T cell receptor (beta chain) was recovered during a study of T cells expressing NK-cell markers. One entry per CDR3 protein, without DNA, is what TCRdb gives after re-calling the 5' RACE reads. There are more than 400,000 distinct CDR3 sequences in the sample, with 7.3% held by the top ten. This CDR3 has 13 residues. Looked up from germline, CDR1 is LGHNA and CDR2 is YNFKEQ. The clonotype originates from a woman between 18 and 75 years old in good health. The sequenced material came from blood T cells: a sorted CD56 or NKG2C T cell subset, CD4+ or CD8+ T cells, or bulk PBMC T cells (not recorded which). V gene TRBV4-2 combines with J gene TRBJ2-7; TCRdb lists TRBD1, though no DNA is available to test this call. The CDR3 loop is CASSPFGGLAQYF.